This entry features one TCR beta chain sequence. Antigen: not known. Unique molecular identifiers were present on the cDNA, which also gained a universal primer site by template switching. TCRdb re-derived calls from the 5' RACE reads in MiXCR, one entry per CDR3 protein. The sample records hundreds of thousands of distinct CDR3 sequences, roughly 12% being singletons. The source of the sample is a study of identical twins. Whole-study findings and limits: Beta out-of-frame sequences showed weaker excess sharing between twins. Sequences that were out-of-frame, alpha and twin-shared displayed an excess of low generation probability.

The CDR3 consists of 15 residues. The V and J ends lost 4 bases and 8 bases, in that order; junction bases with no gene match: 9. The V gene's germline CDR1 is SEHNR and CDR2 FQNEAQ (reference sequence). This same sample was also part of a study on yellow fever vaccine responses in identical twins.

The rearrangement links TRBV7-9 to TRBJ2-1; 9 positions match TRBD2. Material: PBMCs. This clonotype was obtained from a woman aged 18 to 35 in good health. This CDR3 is CASSYPGTSLDEQFF. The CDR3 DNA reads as TGTGCCAGCAGCTACCCGGGGACTAGCCTCGATGAGCAGTTCTTC. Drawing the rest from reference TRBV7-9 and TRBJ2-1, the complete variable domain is DTGVSQNPRHKITKRGQNVTFRCDPISEHNRLYWYRQTLGQGPEFLTYFQNEAQLEKSRLLSDRFSAERPKGSFSTLEIQRTEQGDSAMYLCASSYPGTSLDEQFFGPGTRLTVL.